The 13 T cell receptor beta chains reported below all come from one sample, sequenced in a study of molecular identifiers for immune sequencing clone quantification. From the PCR reads, TCRdb called clonotypes with MiXCR, one entry per CDR3 protein. Of more than 550,000 distinct CDR3 sequences in the sample, roughly 23% were seen once. The sequenced sample consisted of naive CD8+ T cells from blood, with Jurkat cell RNA spiked in. Sample subset: FACS-sorted CD8+CD4-CCR7+CD45RA+ naive T cells. These receptors all come from a human donor in good health. Some libraries in this study had Jurkat cell RNA spiked in.

This clonotype has at least ten counts. The V gene is TRBV12-3 or TRBV12-4, the J gene TRBJ2-3, with 10 bases that match TRBD2. V lost 1 base and J lost 0; bases outside the gene matches: 4. CDR3 size: 17 residues. The CDR3 region has the DNA TGTGCCAGCAGTTTAGAAACTAGCGGGACTAGCACAGATACGCAGTATTTT. Its translation is CASSLETSGTSTDTQYF.

The chain has TRBV6-2 or TRBV6-3 and TRBJ2-7, with D possibly matching TRBD2 (6 bases). Trimming removed 3 bases from V and 2 bases from J, with 20 bases in between. The CDR3 consists of 17 residues. CDR1 is MNHEY and CDR2 is SVGEGT in the germline V gene. The CDR3 region is CASSYAVGRGGTYEQYF. The CDR3 DNA sequence: TGTGCCAGCAGTTATGCCGTAGGGCGCGGCGGGACCTACGAGCAGTACTTC.

On this clonotype: Since the CDR3 does not end with the conserved phenylalanine or tryptophan, this likely comes from a read error. The chain combines TRBV4-3 with TRBJ2-1; D unclear. The V gene's germline CDR1 is LGHNA and CDR2 YSLEER. This CDR3 comprises 16 residues. The V end was cut by 4 bases, the J end by 6 bases, with 19 bases between. CDR3 in DNA: TGCGCCAGCAGCCCATACCGGGCCCGAACGGTCAATGAGCAGTTCTGC. Amino acid sequence: CASSPYRARTVNEQFC.

The table lists this clonotype with a few counts. CDR3 in DNA: TGCGCCAGCAGCCAAGAGGGAGCGGGGGGGCCAACTAAGACCCAGTACTTC. Amino acids: CASSQEGAGGPTKTQYF. The V gene is TRBV4-1, the J gene TRBJ2-5; TRBD2 aligns across 10 bases. The CDR3 has 17 residues. Looked up from germline, CDR1 is MGHRA and CDR2 is YSYEKL. Trimming removed 0 bases from V and 6 bases from J; junction bases left unmatched: 10.

The gene calls are TRBV5-4 and TRBJ1-4; TRBD1 is a possible D gene (5 bases). Germline-derived CDR1 and CDR2 are SGHNT and YYREEE (reference sequence). V was clipped by 4 bases and J by 7 bases, with 17 bases between them. This CDR3 spans 15 amino acids. CDR3 bases: TGTGCCAGCAGCGCGGGGCCGGGGGAGGGTGAAAAACTGTTTTTT. Its translation: CASSAGPGEGEKLFF.

This clonotype was seen only a few times. The V gene is TRBV6-1, the J gene TRBJ2-1; possibly TRBD2 for D (6 bases). CDR3 length equals 14 residues. V dropped 4 bases and J dropped 9 bases, with 16 bases sitting between them. Germline values: CDR1 MNHNS, CDR2 SASEGT. The CDR3 loop reads CASSVGLPRGEQFF. DNA of the CDR3: TGTGCCAGCAGTGTCGGACTACCCCGGGGTGAGCAGTTCTTC.

The chain combines TRBV5-4 with TRBJ1-2; possibly TRBD1 for D (5 bases). V gave up 2 bases and J gave up 0 bases, with 8 bases separating them. The length of the CDR3 is 14 residues. Germline V gives CDR1 SGHNT, CDR2 YYREEE (reference sequence). For the CDR3, the DNA is TGTGCCAGCAGCTTCGACAGCTCTAACTATGGCTACACCTTC. It specifies CASSFDSSNYGYTF.

This clonotype was counted ten times or more. V is TRBV7-2 and J is TRBJ2-4; D remains ambiguous. The length of the CDR3 is 14 residues. Germline V gene sequence: CDR1 SGHTA, CDR2 FQGNSA. The V gene lost 1 base and the J gene lost 5 bases, with 9 bases spanning the gap. CDR3 in amino acids: CASSLGGLENIQYF. CDR3 bases: TGTGCCAGCAGCTTAGGTGGTCTCGAAAACATTCAGTACTTC.

This clonotype was seen at least ten times. V is TRBV7-2 and J is TRBJ2-7, with 7 bases matching TRBD1. This CDR3 comprises 14 residues. Germline V gene sequence: CDR1 SGHTA, CDR2 FQGNSA. Trimming cost V 5 bases and J 0 bases; bases outside gene matches: 4. The CDR3 coding sequence is TGTGCCAGCAGCCCGTGGACAGGCTCCTACGAGCAGTACTTC. This codes for CASSPWTGSYEQYF.

The sample holds many counts of this clonotype. The CDR3 region has the DNA TGCAGTGCTAGAGTACGAGGGAAAAATGAGCAGTTCTTC. Translating it yields CSARVRGKNEQFF. The chain is built from TRBV20-1 and TRBJ2-1, with a weak D call TRBD2 (5 bases). The V and J ends lost 1 base and 7 bases respectively, with 11 bases between them. Germline V gene sequence: CDR1 DFQATT, CDR2 SNEGSKA (reference sequence). The CDR3 length is 13 residues.

The chain has TRBV23-1 and TRBJ2-1; 9 bases fit TRBD1. TRBV23-1 is an ORF; its function is uncertain. After removal of 2 bases from V and 5 bases from J, the junction contained 1 base not matched to a gene. The CDR3 covers 14 residues. The chain's CDR3 is CASSQRDRDNEQFF. CDR3 bases: TGCGCCAGCAGTCAACGGGACAGGGACAATGAGCAGTTCTTC.

A remark on this clonotype: At one of its ends the junction is not consistent with the germline gene, which may arise from a read error. V is TRBV18 and J is TRBJ2-7, with 8 bases fitting TRBD1. The germline V gene encodes CDR1 KGHSH and CDR2 LQKENI. The CDR3 consists of 15 residues. CDR3: CTSSPSDRASYEQYF. CDR3 coding DNA: TGTACCAGCTCACCCTCGGACAGGGCCTCCTACGAGCAGTACTTC.

Only a few counts were recorded for this clonotype. The chain joins TRBV24-1 to TRBJ2-1, with D uncertain. The CDR3 is 13 residues long. The ends were cut back, 5 bases at V and 8 bases at J, with 12 bases in the middle. Germline V CDR1 and CDR2: KGHDR, SFDVKD. CDR3 DNA: TGTGCCACCAGTGTTGTGGGAAGAGATGAGCAGTTCTTC. This gives the protein CATSVVGRDEQFF.